One and the same sample provided the 14 T cell receptor beta chains below, sequenced in a study of T cells in Graves' hyperthyroidism and ophthalmopathy. Using RNA transcripts as the source, TCR beta CDR3 regions were amplified. TCR CDR3 underwent first-round RT-PCR with the HTBI primer set. TCRdb re-derived calls from the multiplex PCR reads in MiXCR, one entry per CDR3 protein. Of roughly 200,000 distinct CDR3 sequences listed, roughly a sixth are singletons. Specimen: blood. Receptors originate from a woman aged 45 to 65 with Graves' hyperthyroidism.

The chain has TRBV12-3 or TRBV12-4 and TRBJ1-4; maybe TRBD1 (5 bases). The CDR3 covers 12 residues. Trimming removed 6 bases from V and 11 bases from J, with 13 bases in between. The CDR3 protein is CASSKGSRKLFF. The CDR3 DNA is TGTGCCAGCAGCAAGGGGTCTAGGAAACTGTTTTTT.

The chain employs TRBV4-1 and TRBJ1-5; D remains unclear. The CDR3 has 15 amino acids. Germline V gene lookup returns CDR1 MGHRA and CDR2 YSYEKL. The V and J ends lost 5 bases and 3 bases respectively, with 14 bases between them. The CDR3 coding sequence is TGCGCCAGCAGCTACGCTGGGAGGGACAATCAGCCCCAGCATTTT. Translated: CASSYAGRDNQPQHF.

This clonotype was observed a handful of times. V usage is TRBV5-1 and J usage is TRBJ2-1; D is unresolved. CDR1 is SGHRS, CDR2 YFSETQ, per germline. V was cut by 5 bases and J by 6 bases, with 21 bases left in between. CDR3 length: 16 amino acids. The CDR3 DNA is TGCGCCAGCAGAGATGTCGTGGCAGCAGGCCTCAATGAGCAGTTCTTC. This sequence encodes CASRDVVAAGLNEQFF.

Concerning this clonotype: Since a much larger clone is just one base distant, this may be a read error. The chain carries TRBV7-3 and TRBJ2-2; tentative D call: TRBD2 (5 bases). V was cut by 3 bases and J by 4 bases, with 12 bases left in between. CDR1 is SGHTA, CDR2 FQGTGA, per germline. The CDR3 sequence is 15 residues long. CDR3 region: CASSLVRGSTGELFF. In DNA form, the CDR3 reads TGTGCCAGCAGCTTGGTTAGAGGGAGCACCGGGGAGCTGTTTTTT.

This clonotype was seen many times. CDR3 nucleotides: TGTGCCAGCTCTAGAACTAGATCGACCCATACTACCTACAATGAGCAGTTCTTC. Amino acid sequence: CASSRTRSTHTTYNEQFF. The chain links TRBV6-1 to TRBJ2-1, with a possible D match to TRBD2 (5 bases). V dropped 8 bases and J dropped 2 bases, with 25 bases sitting between them. Per the germline V gene, CDR1 is MNHNS and CDR2 is SASEGT. The CDR3 consists of 18 residues.

This clonotype came up a few times. V usage is TRBV30 and J usage is TRBJ1-1; TRBD1 aligns across 7 bases. Trimming removed 6 bases from V and 1 base from J; junction bases left unmatched: 5. CDR1 and CDR2 from the germline V gene are GTSNPN and SVGIG (reference sequence). The length of the CDR3 is 13 residues. CDR3 residues: CACTTGRNTEAFF. CDR3 DNA: TGTGCCTGTACGACAGGGCGGAACACTGAAGCTTTCTTT. Using reference TRBV30 and TRBJ1-1 for the parts outside the CDR3, the full variable domain is SQTIHQWPATLVQPVGSPLSLECTVEGTSNPNLYWYRQAAGRGLQLLFYSVGIGQISSEVPQNLSASRPQDRQFILSSKKLLLSDSGFYLCACTTGRNTEAFFGQGTRLTVV.

The V gene is TRBV19, the J gene TRBJ1-2; 9 positions agree with TRBD1. V lost 3 bases, J lost 6 bases, and 5 bases stayed unmatched. The CDR3 covers 14 residues. Germline V gene sequence: CDR1 LNHDA, CDR2 SQIVND (reference sequence). The CDR3 region has the DNA TGTGCCAGTAGTATGGCGACAGGGGGTGATGGCTACACCTTC. As protein: CASSMATGGDGYTF.

This clonotype was detected ten times or more. The rearrangement links TRBV20-1 to TRBJ2-3; D is unresolved. The ends were cut back, 0 bases at V and 2 bases at J, with 6 bases in the middle. In germline, CDR1 is DFQATT, CDR2 SNEGSKA (reference sequence). This CDR3 is built from 13 residues. CDR3 amino acids: CSARDASTDTQYF. CDR3 coding DNA: TGCAGTGCTAGAGATGCGTCCACAGATACGCAGTATTTT.

This clonotype was observed many times. The chain links TRBV2 to TRBJ2-1; D unclear. Germline-derived CDR1 and CDR2 are SNHLY and FYNNEI. With 4 bases removed from V and 2 bases from J, the gap between germline ends came to 15 bases. The CDR3 is 16 amino acids. In DNA, the CDR3 is TGTGCCAGCAGTGTTTCCGGGTTGGCCCCCTACAATGAGCAGTTCTTC. As protein: CASSVSGLAPYNEQFF. The complete variable domain, with remaining parts taken from reference TRBV2 and TRBJ2-1, reads EPEVTQTPSHQVTQMGQEVILRCVPISNHLYFYWYRQILGQKVEFLVSFYNNEISEKSEIFDDQFSVERPDGSNFTLKIRSTKLEDSAMYFCASSVSGLAPYNEQFFGPGTRLTVL.

The sample holds many counts of this clonotype. The genes are TRBV7-2 and TRBJ2-1; possibly TRBD2 for D (6 bases). With 1 base removed from V and 0 bases from J, the gap between germline ends came to 7 bases. The CDR3 loop spans 15 amino acids. CDR1 SGHTA and CDR2 FQGNSA come from the germline V gene. The CDR3 loop is CASSLDGSSYNEQFF. The CDR3 DNA reads TGTGCCAGCAGCTTAGACGGGAGCTCCTACAATGAGCAGTTCTTC.

This chain connects TRBV24-1 to TRBJ1-6, with 7 bases lining up with TRBD1. This CDR3 has 15 residues. Germline V lookup: CDR1 KGHDR, CDR2 SFDVKD. V shed 4 bases, J shed 6 bases, and the junction held 5 bases outside the gene matches. In DNA form, the CDR3 reads TGTGCCACCAGTGAGCCGACAGGGTCTAATTCACCCCTCCACTTT. Protein: CATSEPTGSNSPLHF.

This clonotype was seen at least ten times. V usage is TRBV6-1 and J usage is TRBJ2-7; a possible D gene is TRBD1 (6 bases). CDR1 and CDR2 from the germline V gene are MNHNS and SASEGT. The length of the CDR3 is 13 residues. The V end was cut by 5 bases, the J end by 1 base, with 9 bases between. CDR3: CASSQQGSYEQYF. DNA for the CDR3: TGTGCCAGCAGTCAACAGGGTTCCTACGAGCAGTACTTC.

This clonotype was observed many times. The chain employs TRBV20-1 and TRBJ2-3; D may be TRBD1 or TRBD2 (5 bases each). The germline V gene has CDR1 DFQATT and CDR2 SNEGSKA (reference sequence). The CDR3 runs to 15 residues. V lost 6 bases and J lost 0, with 16 bases in between. Written as DNA, the CDR3 is TGCAGTGCCATTCAGTGGGGGAGCAGCACAGATACGCAGTATTTT. Protein: CSAIQWGSSTDTQYF.

The chain employs TRBV5-1 and TRBJ1-3; D remains ambiguous. Germline values: CDR1 SGHRS, CDR2 YFSETQ. The CDR3 loop spans 11 amino acids. Trimming pared 7 bases from V and 6 bases from J, leaving 8 bases between. The CDR3 loop reads CASGDTNTIYF. Written as DNA, the CDR3 is TGCGCCAGCGGAGACACAAACACCATATATTTT.